Listed below are T cell receptor beta chains from one sample, sequenced in a study of T-cell reconstitution after alpha-beta-depleted transplantation in children. Each CDR3 protein is one row after TCRdb ran MiXCR on the PCR reads. The sample contains a few hundred thousand distinct CDR3 sequences, around 12% of which appear only once. The material was PBMCs from the stem cell graft donor, obtained from the stem cell graft. The receptor set was obtained from a human donor who donated a stem cell graft to a child with combined immunodeficiency. Both conserved end residues are part of each CDR3. The D gene is left open where the match is weak. Size is stated for part of the rows, as once, few or many counts, or as a class when the clone is expanded.

>NA|TRBV12-3/TRBV12-4|NA|TRBJ2-7
CASSFVPGDSTYEQYF
TGTGCCAGCAGTTTTGTTCCGGGAGACAGTACCTACGAGCAGTACTTC
>NA|TRBV6-5|NA|TRBJ2-1
CASSYSRGGNGQFF
TGTGCCAGCAGTTACTCGCGGGGTGGGAATGGGCAGTTCTTC
>NA|TRBV5-1|NA|TRBJ2-2
CASSLAGHNTGELFF
TGCGCCAGCAGCTTGGCTGGACACAACACCGGGGAGCTGTTTTTT
>NA|TRBV4-2|few|TRBJ2-1
CASSLRDGLYNEQFF
TGTGCCAGCAGCCTCCGGGACGGACTCTACAATGAGCAGTTCTTC
>NA|TRBV12-3/TRBV12-4|many|TRBJ1-5
CASSFSAGPQHF
TGTGCCAGCAGTTTCAGTGCCGGGCCCCAGCATTTT
>TRBD2|TRBV12-3/TRBV12-4|many|TRBJ2-2
CASSFRTSGSNTGELFF
TGTGCCAGCAGTTTCAGGACTAGCGGATCGAACACCGGGGAGCTGTTTTTT
>TRBD1|TRBV7-2|few|TRBJ2-7
CASSLVGTATYEQYF
TGTGCCAGCAGCTTAGTAGGGACAGCAACCTACGAGCAGTACTTC
>NA|TRBV6-5|few|TRBJ2-1
CASSYRPEGYNEQFF
TGTGCCAGCAGTTATAGACCAGAGGGCTACAATGAGCAGTTCTTC
>NA|TRBV5-1|few|TRBJ2-7
CASSLVADHLYEQYF
TGCGCCAGCAGCTTGGTGGCAGACCACCTCTACGAGCAGTACTTC
>NA|TRBV2|NA|TRBJ1-2
CASSEAGAGYTF
TGTGCCAGCAGTGAAGCCGGGGCTGGCTACACCTTC
>NA|TRBV7-9|NA|TRBJ1-4
CATPSKEDEKLFF
TGTGCCACCCCTTCGAAGGAGGATGAAAAACTGTTTTTT
>NA|TRBV20-1|few|TRBJ1-2
CISRNRWHYGYTF
TGCATTTCCAGGAACAGGTGGCACTATGGCTACACCTTC
>TRBD2|TRBV24-1|few|TRBJ2-3
CATSETSNGDTQYF
TGTGCCACCAGTGAGACTAGCAACGGGGATACGCAGTATTTT
>NA|TRBV7-9|few|TRBJ2-1
CASSPGFGGTNEQFF
TGTGCCAGCAGCCCGGGTTTCGGTGGAACCAATGAGCAGTTCTTC
>TRBD2|TRBV6-5|few|TRBJ2-3
CASSYGHRREGLRDTQYF
TGTGCCAGCAGTTACGGCCACAGGCGGGAGGGCCTTAGAGATACGCAGTATTTT
>NA|TRBV19|few|TRBJ2-6
CASSPEVGSGANVLTF
TGTGCCAGTAGTCCCGAGGTCGGGTCTGGGGCCAACGTCCTGACTTTC
>NA|TRBV12-3/TRBV12-4|NA|TRBJ2-3
CASSRRRLDTDTQYF
TGTGCCAGCAGCCGCCGCCGCCTAGACACAGATACGCAGTATTTT
>NA|TRBV7-8|few|TRBJ2-1
CASSLAGWSEQFF
TGTGCCAGCAGCTTAGCGGGGTGGTCTGAGCAGTTCTTC
>TRBD2|TRBV25-1|NA|TRBJ2-7
CASSESGGAYEQYF
TGTGCCAGCAGTGAAAGCGGGGGGGCTTACGAGCAGTACTTC
>TRBD2|TRBV2|NA|TRBJ2-3
CASSGGGDRTDTQYF
TGTGCCAGCAGTGGCGGGGGGGATCGCACAGATACGCAGTATTTT
>NA|TRBV28|few|TRBJ1-2
CASSLTATNYGYTF
TGTGCCAGCAGTTTGACAGCTACTAACTATGGCTACACCTTC
>NA|TRBV7-8|NA|TRBJ1-2
CASNRWPGGYGYTF
TGTGCCAGCAACCGGTGGCCGGGGGGCTATGGCTACACCTTC
>NA|TRBV24-1|few|TRBJ2-7
CATSDLRTPSEQYF
TGTGCCACCAGTGATTTGAGGACACCCTCTGAGCAGTACTTC
>NA|TRBV4-3|NA|TRBJ2-4
CASSLDMEDIQYF
TGCGCCAGCAGCCTGGACATGGAGGACATTCAGTACTTC
>NA|TRBV12-3/TRBV12-4|many|TRBJ2-3
CASSPVGIRTDTQYF
TGTGCCAGCAGTCCGGTTGGTATTCGCACAGATACGCAGTATTTT
>NA|TRBV4-3|NA|TRBJ1-2
CASSQQGPKGYTF
TGCGCCAGCAGCCAACAGGGGCCTAAGGGCTACACCTTC
>NA|TRBV10-3|few|TRBJ2-1
CASFSGSYNEQFF
TGTGCCAGCTTCAGTGGTTCCTACAATGAGCAGTTCTTC
>NA|TRBV18|few|TRBJ2-7
CASSGQQGNEQYF
TGTGCCAGCTCAGGACAACAGGGAAACGAGCAGTACTTC